These 3 T cell receptor beta chains share one sample of origin, sequenced in a study of cytomegalovirus exposure and HLA in healthy donors. Vbeta (60) and Jbeta (13) primers were used in the PCR. Produced via immunoSEQ multiplex PCR; TCRdb's table is partial and in-frame only. The table gives tens of thousands of clones; the top ten clones make up approximately 15% of it. Sequences were obtained from PBMCs. Every receptor here comes from a boy aged 5-17 years in good health and CMV-seronegative.

V usage is TRBV10-2 and J usage is TRBJ2-3; 9 nucleotides match TRBD1. The CDR3 extends over 18 amino acids. Losses at the gene ends were 0 bases for V and 2 bases for J; bases not matched to a gene: 9. The germline gives CDR1 WSHSY, CDR2 SAAADI. CDR3: CASSESQGGTGFTDTQYF. The CDR3 DNA follows: TGCGCCAGCAGTGAGTCTCAGGGGGGGACAGGGTTCACAGATACGCAGTATTTT.

DNA of the CDR3: TGTGCCTGGAGTGCCGGGACAGGGAATCTCGGGGAGCTGTTTTTT. This sequence encodes CAWSAGTGNLGELFF. The chain links TRBV30 to TRBJ2-2, with 9 bases fitting TRBD1. The CDR3 has 15 amino acids. The germline V gene encodes CDR1 GTSNPN and CDR2 SVGIG (reference sequence). Unmatched junction bases numbered 7, after V lost 1 base and J lost 7 bases. Combining the CDR3 with reference TRBV30 and TRBJ2-2 gives the whole variable domain SQTIHQWPATLVQPVGSPLSLECTVEGTSNPNLYWYRQAAGRGLQLLFYSVGIGQISSEVPQNLSASRPQDRQFILSSKKLLLSDSGFYLCAWSAGTGNLGELFFGEGSRLTVL.

The chain combines TRBV19 with TRBJ1-1, with TRBD1 matching 7 bases. The length of the CDR3 is 14 residues. CDR1 and CDR2 (germline): LNHDA, SQIVND (reference sequence). The V and J ends lost 5 bases and 0 bases, in that order; junction bases with no gene match: 3. As DNA, the CDR3 is TGTGCCAGTAGTCCCGGGACAGTGAACACTGAAGCTTTCTTT. It translates to CASSPGTVNTEAFF.